The clone carrying this TCR beta chain was observed a handful of times. Antigen specificity is unknown. This sample was included in a study of shared clonotypes between healthy human individuals. The V gene's germline CDR1 is LNHDA and CDR2 SQIVND (reference sequence). The CDR3 sequence is 14 residues long. Findings and caveats of the study: An anticipated effect of sequencing depth on clonotype sharing among donors was recognized. Donor scarcity curtailed the genetic and exposure-history diversity represented herein.

Every subset's genomic DNA went evenly onto several immunoSEQ plates. Measured with immunoSEQ multiplex PCR; TCRdb has only the in-frame clones, and not every one. Of 97,000 or so clones in the sample, less than 50% are singletons; the top ten hold approximately 15%. The chain links TRBV19 to TRBJ2-5; tentatively, D is TRBD2 (5 bases). The DNA end is a closer match to TRBJ2-7, so the J assignment may be wrong. The TCR comes from a woman aged 40 to 55 in good health. Some clones in this sample may be carry-over from other donors' samples. The specimen was PBMCs. CDR3 bases: TGTGCCAGTTCGAACTTTGGTCGGGACTACGAGCAGTACTTC. Translated: CASSNFGRDYEQYF.